This T cell receptor (beta chain) was documented in a study of blood T cells in healthy people across ages. Of note for this clonotype: What it binds is not known.

The study, taken as a whole, reports: Fewer expanded clones and more diversity marked long-lived versus aged donors.

Through a sample-barcoded 5' primer and a J-beta primer mix, a second PCR was run for about 6 to 11 cycles. Each CDR3 protein gets one entry after TCRdb re-called the 5' RACE reads with MiXCR. The table has approximately 1.5 million distinct CDR3 sequences, about 35% seen once. J gave up 8 bases and V 7 bases, and 5 bases lay outside the gene matches. The CDR3 is 12 amino acids. CDR1 and CDR2 (germline): SQVTM, ANQGSEA. The receptor was isolated from a woman aged 25 to 39 in good health. Material for sequencing was blood. This chain connects TRBV29-1 to TRBJ2-1; TRBD2 matches at 10 bases. DNA of the CDR3: TGCAGCGGGGGGACTAGCGCGGATGAGCAGTTCTTC. It specifies CSGGTSADEQFF.